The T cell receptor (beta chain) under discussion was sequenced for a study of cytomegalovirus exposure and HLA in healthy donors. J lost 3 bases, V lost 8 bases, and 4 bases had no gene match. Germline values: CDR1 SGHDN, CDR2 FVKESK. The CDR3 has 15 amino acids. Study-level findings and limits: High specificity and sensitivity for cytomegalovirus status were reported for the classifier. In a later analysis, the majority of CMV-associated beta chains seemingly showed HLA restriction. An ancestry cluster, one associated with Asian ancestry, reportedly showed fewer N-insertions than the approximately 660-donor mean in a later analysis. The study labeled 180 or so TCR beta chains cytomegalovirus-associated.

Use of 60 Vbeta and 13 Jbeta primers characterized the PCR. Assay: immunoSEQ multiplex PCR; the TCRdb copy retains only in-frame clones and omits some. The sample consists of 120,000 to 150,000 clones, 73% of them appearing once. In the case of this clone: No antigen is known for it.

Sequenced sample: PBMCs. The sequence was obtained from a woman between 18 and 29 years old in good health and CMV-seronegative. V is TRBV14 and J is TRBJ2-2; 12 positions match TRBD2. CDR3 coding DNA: TGTGCCAGCGCTAGCGGGAGGGCCTACACCGGGGAGCTGTTTTTT. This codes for CASASGRAYTGELFF. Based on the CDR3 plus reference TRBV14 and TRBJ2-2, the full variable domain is EAGVTQFPSHSVIEKGQTVTLRCDPISGHDNLYWYRRVMGKEIKFLLHFVKESKQDESGMPNNRFLAERTGGTYSTLKVQPAELEDSGVYFCASASGRAYTGELFFGEGSRLTVL.